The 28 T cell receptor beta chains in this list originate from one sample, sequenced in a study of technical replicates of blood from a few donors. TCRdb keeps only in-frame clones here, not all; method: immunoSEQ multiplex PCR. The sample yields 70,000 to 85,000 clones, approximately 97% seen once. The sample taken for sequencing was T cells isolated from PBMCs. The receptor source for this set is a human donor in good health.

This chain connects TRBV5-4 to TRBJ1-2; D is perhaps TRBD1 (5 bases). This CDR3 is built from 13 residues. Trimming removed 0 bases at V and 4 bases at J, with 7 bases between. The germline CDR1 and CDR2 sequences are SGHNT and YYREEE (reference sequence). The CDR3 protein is CASSLDRSYGYTF. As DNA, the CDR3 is TGTGCCAGCAGCTTGGACAGGAGCTATGGCTACACCTTC.

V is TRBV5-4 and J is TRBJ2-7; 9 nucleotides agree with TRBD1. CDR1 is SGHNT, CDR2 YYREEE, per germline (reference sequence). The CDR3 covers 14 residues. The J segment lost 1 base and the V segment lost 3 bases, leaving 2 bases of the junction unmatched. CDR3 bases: TGTGCCAGCAGCTCGGGGACAGGGTCCTACGAGCAGTACTTC. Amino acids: CASSSGTGSYEQYF. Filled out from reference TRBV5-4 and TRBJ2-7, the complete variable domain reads ETGVTQSPTHLIKTRGQQVTLRCSSQSGHNTVSWYQQALGQGPQFIFQYYREEENGRGNFPPRFSGLQFPNYSSELNVNALELDDSALYLCASSSGTGSYEQYFGPGTRLTVT.

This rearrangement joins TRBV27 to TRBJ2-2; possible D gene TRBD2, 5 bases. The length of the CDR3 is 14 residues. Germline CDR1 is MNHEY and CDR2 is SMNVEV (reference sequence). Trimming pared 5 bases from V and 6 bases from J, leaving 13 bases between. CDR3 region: CASSQRTGAGELFF. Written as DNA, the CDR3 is TGTGCCAGCAGTCAAAGGACCGGGGCCGGGGAGCTGTTTTTT.

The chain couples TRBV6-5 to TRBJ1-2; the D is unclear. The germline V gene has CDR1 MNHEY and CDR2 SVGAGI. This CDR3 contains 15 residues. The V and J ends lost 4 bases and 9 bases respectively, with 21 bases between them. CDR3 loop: CASSSPWQAGLSYTF. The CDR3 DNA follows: TGTGCCAGCAGTTCCCCCTGGCAGGCCGGCTTGAGCTACACCTTC.

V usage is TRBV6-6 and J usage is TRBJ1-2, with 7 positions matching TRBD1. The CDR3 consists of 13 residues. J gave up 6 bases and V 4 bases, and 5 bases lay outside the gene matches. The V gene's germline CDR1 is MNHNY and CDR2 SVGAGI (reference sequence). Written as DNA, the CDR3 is TGTGCCAGCAGTTCTGACAGGGTTGATGGCTACACCTTC. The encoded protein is CASSSDRVDGYTF.

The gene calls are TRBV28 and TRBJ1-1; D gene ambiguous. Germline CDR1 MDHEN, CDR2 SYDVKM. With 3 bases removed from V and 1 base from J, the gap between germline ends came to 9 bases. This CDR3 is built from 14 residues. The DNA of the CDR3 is TGTGCCAGCAGTTTTGTCCGGTCGAACACTGAAGCTTTCTTT. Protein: CASSFVRSNTEAFF.

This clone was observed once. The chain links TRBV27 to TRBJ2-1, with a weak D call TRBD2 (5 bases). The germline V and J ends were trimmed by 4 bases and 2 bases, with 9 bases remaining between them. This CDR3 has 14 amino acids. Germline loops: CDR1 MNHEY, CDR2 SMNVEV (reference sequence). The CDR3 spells CASSSAGTYNEQFF. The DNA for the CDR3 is TGTGCCAGCAGTTCAGCCGGGACCTACAATGAGCAGTTCTTC.

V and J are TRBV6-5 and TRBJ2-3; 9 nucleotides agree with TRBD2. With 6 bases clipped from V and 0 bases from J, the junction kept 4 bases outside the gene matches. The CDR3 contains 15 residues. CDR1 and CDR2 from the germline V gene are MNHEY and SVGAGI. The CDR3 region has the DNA TGTGCCAGCAGAAGGGGACTAGCTAGCACAGATACGCAGTATTTT. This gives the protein CASRRGLASTDTQYF.

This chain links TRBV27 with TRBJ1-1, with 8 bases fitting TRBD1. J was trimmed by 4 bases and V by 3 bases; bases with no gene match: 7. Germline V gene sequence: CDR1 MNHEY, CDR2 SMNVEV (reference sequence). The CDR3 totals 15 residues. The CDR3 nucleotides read TGTGCCAGCAGTTTTCCGAGAGGACAGGGCACTGAAGCTTTCTTT. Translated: CASSFPRGQGTEAFF.

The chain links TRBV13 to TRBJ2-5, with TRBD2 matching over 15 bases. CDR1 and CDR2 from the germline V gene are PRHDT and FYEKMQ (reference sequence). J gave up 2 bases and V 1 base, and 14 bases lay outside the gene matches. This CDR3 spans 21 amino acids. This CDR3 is CASSLAPGLAGGSYMQETQYF. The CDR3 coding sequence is TGTGCCAGCAGCTTAGCCCCGGGACTAGCGGGGGGTAGTTATATGCAAGAGACCCAGTACTTC.

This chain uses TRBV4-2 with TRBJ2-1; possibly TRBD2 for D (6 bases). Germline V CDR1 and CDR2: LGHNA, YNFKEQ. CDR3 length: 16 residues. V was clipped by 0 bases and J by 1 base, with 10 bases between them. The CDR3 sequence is CASSQDGLNSYNEQFF. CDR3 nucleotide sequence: TGTGCCAGCAGCCAAGATGGACTAAATTCCTACAATGAGCAGTTCTTC.

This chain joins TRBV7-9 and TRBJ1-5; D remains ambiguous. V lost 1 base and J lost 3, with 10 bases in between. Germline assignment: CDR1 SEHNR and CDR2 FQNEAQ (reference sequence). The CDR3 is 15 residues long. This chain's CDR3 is CASSLVPGDNQPQHF. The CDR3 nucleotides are TGTGCCAGCAGCTTAGTGCCCGGAGACAATCAGCCCCAGCATTTT. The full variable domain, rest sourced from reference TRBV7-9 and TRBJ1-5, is DTGVSQNPRHKITKRGQNVTFRCDPISEHNRLYWYRQTLGQGPEFLTYFQNEAQLEKSRLLSDRFSAERPKGSFSTLEIQRTEQGDSAMYLCASSLVPGDNQPQHFGDGTRLSIL.

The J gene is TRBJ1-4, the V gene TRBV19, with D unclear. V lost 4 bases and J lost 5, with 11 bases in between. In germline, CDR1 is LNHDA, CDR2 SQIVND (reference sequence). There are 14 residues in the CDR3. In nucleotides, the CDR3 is TGTGCCAGTAGTAGGGCAGCCCAAAATGAAAAACTGTTTTTT. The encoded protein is CASSRAAQNEKLFF.

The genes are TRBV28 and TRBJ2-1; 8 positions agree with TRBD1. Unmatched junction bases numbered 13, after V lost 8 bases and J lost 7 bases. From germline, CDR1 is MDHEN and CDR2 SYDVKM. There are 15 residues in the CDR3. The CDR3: CASGFRDRGKNEQFF. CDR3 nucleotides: TGTGCCAGCGGGTTCCGTGACAGGGGTAAAAATGAGCAGTTCTTC.

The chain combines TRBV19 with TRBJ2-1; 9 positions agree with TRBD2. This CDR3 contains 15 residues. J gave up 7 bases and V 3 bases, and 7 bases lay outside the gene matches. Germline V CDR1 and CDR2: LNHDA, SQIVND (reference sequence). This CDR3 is CASSMVAGEWNEQFF. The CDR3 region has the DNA TGTGCCAGTAGTATGGTAGCGGGAGAGTGGAATGAGCAGTTCTTC.

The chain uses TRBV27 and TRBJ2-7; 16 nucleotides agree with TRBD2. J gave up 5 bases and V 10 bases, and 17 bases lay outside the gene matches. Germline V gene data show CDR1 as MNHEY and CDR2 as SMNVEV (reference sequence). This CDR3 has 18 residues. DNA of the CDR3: TGTGCCACGCACCCGGGACTAGCGGGAGGGTTACCTAGCCACGAGCAGTACTTC. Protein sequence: CATHPGLAGGLPSHEQYF.

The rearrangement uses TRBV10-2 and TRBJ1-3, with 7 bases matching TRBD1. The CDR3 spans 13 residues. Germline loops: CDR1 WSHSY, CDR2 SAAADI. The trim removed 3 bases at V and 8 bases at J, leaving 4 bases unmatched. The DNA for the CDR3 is TGCGCCAGCAGTGACCGACAGGGCGACACCATATATTTT. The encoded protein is CASSDRQGDTIYF.

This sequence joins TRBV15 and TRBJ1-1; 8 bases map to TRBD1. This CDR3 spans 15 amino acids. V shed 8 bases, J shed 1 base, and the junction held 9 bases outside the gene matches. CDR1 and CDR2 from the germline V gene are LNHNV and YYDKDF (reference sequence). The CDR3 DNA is TGTGCCACCTCCGCCCCCGGGACAGGGAACACTGAAGCTTTCTTT. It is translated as CATSAPGTGNTEAFF. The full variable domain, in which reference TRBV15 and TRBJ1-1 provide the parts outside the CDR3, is DAMVIQNPRYQVTQFGKPVTLSCSQTLNHNVMYWYQQKSSQAPKLLFHYYDKDFNNEADTPDNFQSRRPNTSFCFLDIRSPGLGDTAMYLCATSAPGTGNTEAFFGQGTRLTVV.

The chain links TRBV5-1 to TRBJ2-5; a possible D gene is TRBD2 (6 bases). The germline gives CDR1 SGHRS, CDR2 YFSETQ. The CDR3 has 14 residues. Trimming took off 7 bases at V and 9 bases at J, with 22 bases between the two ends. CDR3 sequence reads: CASLPGDFSMAQYF. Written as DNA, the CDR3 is TGCGCCAGCCTACCCGGGGACTTTTCCATGGCCCAGTACTTC. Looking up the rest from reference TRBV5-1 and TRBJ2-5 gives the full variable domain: KAGVTQTPRYLIKTRGQQVTLSCSPISGHRSVSWYQQTPGQGLQFLFEYFSETQRNKGNFPGRFSGRQFSNSRSEMNVSTLELGDSALYLCASLPGDFSMAQYFGPGTRLLVL.

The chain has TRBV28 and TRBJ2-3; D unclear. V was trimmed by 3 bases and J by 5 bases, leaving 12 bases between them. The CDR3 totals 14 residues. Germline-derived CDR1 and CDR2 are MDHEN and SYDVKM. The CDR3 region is CASSLARGLDTQYF. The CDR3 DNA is TGTGCCAGCAGTTTGGCCCGAGGCCTAGATACGCAGTATTTT.

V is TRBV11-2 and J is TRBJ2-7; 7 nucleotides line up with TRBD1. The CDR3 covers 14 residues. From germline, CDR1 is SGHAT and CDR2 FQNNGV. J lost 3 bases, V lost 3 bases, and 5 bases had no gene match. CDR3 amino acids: CASSFSQGSYEQYF. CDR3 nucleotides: TGTGCCAGCAGCTTTTCACAGGGGAGCTACGAGCAGTACTTC.

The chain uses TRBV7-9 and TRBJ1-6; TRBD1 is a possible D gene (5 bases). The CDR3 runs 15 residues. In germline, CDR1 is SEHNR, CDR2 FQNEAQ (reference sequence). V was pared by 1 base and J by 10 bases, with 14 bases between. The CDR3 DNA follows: TGTGCCAGCAGCTTAGTCGCGGCAGGGCAATCACCCCTCCACTTT. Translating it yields CASSLVAAGQSPLHF.

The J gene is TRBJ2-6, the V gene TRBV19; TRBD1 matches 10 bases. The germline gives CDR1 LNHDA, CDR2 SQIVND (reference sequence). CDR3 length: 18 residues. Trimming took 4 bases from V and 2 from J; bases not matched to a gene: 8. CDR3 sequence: CASSRLDRGSAGANVLTF. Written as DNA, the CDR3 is TGTGCCAGTAGTAGGTTGGACAGGGGGTCCGCTGGGGCCAACGTCCTGACTTTC. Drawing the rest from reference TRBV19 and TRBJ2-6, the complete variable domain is DGGITQSPKYLFRKEGQNVTLSCEQNLNHDAMYWYRQDPGQGLRLIYYSQIVNDFQKGDIAEGYSVSREKKESFPLTVTSAQKNPTAFYLCASSRLDRGSAGANVLTFGAGSRLTVL.

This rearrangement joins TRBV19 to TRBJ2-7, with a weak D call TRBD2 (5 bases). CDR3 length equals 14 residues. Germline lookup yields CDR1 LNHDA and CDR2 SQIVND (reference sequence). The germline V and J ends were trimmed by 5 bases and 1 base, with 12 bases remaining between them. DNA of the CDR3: TGTGCCAGTAGTGCCAAACTAGGATCCTACGAGCAGTACTTC. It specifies CASSAKLGSYEQYF.

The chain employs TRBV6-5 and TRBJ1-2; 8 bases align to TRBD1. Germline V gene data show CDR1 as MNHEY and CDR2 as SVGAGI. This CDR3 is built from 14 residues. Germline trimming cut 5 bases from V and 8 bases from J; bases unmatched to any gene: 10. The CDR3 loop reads CASSNLQGARGYTF. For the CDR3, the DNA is TGTGCCAGCAGTAACCTCCAGGGGGCGCGGGGCTACACCTTC.

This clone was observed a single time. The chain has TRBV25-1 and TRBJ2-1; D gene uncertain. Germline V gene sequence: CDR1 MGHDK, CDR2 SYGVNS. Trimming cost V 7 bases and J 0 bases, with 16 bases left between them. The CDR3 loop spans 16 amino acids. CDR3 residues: CASISYRGGSYNEQFF. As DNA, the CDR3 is TGTGCCAGCATCTCCTATCGAGGTGGCTCCTACAATGAGCAGTTCTTC.

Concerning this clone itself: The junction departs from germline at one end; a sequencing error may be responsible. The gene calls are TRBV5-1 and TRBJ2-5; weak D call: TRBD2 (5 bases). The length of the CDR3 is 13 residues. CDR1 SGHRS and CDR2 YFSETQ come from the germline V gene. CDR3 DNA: TGCGCCAGCAGCTTGGCCGAGCGGACCATGCTTCACTTC. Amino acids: CASSLAERTMLHF.

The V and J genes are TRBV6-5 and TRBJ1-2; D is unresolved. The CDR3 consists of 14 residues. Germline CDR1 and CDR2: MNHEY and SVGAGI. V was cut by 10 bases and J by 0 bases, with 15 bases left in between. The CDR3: CATLTDDTNYGYTF. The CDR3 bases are TGTGCCACCCTAACAGATGACACTAACTATGGCTACACCTTC.